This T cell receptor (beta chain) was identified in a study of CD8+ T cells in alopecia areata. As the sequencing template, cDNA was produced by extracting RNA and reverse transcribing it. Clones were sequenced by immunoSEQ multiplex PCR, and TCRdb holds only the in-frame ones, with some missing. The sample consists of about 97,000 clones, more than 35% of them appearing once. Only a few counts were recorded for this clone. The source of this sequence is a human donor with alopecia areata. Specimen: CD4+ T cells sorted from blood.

The CDR3 region has the DNA TGCAGCGTCGAGCGGAATATGAACACTGAAGCTTTCTTT. Amino acid sequence: CSVERNMNTEAFF. The rearrangement links TRBV29-1 to TRBJ1-1; D not resolved. The CDR3 totals 13 residues. V shed 6 bases and J shed 0 bases, with 11 bases lying between them. CDR1 SQVTM and CDR2 ANQGSEA come from the germline V gene.